This TCR beta chain was sequenced for a study of blood T cell repertoires in COVID-19. Study at large: Donors in the United States, Italy and Spain gave samples during acute or convalescent COVID-19.

Seattle participants joined during active infection and were tracked over time. Original processing notes: Estimation of nucleated cell counts relied on the amplification of reference gene primers. The table came from immunoSEQ multiplex PCR; TCRdb's copy has only in-frame clones and leaves some out. The V and J calls and clone size were taken over from that table, and D and trimming were inferred from the DNA. The data show around 230,000 clones, with approximately 90% seen just once and around 10% held by the top ten. Material for sequencing was peripheral blood. The sequence derives from a man between 45 and 60 years old with COVID-19, enrolled during active disease.

The CDR3 is CASSQGYETQYF. The CDR3 nucleotides read TGTGCCAGCAGCCAAGGCTACGAGACCCAGTACTTC. This rearrangement joins TRBV3-1 (or the pseudogene TRBV3-2) to TRBJ2-5; D is uncertain. Trimming cost V 1 base and J 5 bases, with 5 bases left between them. The CDR3 contains 12 residues. Germline loops: CDR1 LGHDT, CDR2 YNNKEL (reference sequence).